The rows below give T cell receptor beta chains drawn from one sample of a study of T cells in localized non-small cell lung cancer. Some clones are missing from TCRdb's copy, which holds only in-frame ones; the method was immunoSEQ multiplex PCR. This sample has about 52,000 clones, with roughly 86% found just once. Sequences were derived from PBMCs, sampled before any cancer treatment. Receptors were obtained from a female donor with stage II lung adenocarcinoma. Each CDR3 is given with its conserved first and last residue. Fields, in order: V gene, J gene, clone size, D gene, CDR3 protein, CDR3 DNA. A D gene is named only where the DNA matches it firmly. The size entry is marked missing in some rows and otherwise reads once, few, many or a size class.

TRBV2	TRBJ1-5	.	TRBD1	CASSFPGTGVQPQHF	TGTGCCAGCAGTTTTCCCGGGACAGGGGTACAGCCCCAGCATTTT
TRBV6-1	TRBJ1-2	.	.	CASSPPTNYGYTF	TGTGCCAGCAGTCCGCCCACTAACTATGGCTACACCTTC
TRBV25-1	TRBJ1-4	.	.	CASRRGSDEKLFF	TGTGCCAGCAGAAGGGGGAGCGATGAAAAACTGTTTTTT
TRBV5-4	TRBJ2-7	.	.	CASSLSQGYEQYF	TGTGCCAGCAGCTTGTCACAGGGCTACGAGCAGTACTTC
TRBV5-4	TRBJ2-3	.	.	CASSGRAGDTQYF	TGTGCCAGCAGCGGCAGGGCAGGAGATACGCAGTATTTT
TRBV6-5	TRBJ1-2	.	.	CASRPRGNGYTF	TGTGCCAGCAGACCACGTGGAAATGGCTACACCTTC
TRBV2	TRBJ2-1	.	.	CASSGLATDEQFF	TGTGCCAGCAGTGGATTAGCGACGGATGAGCAGTTCTTC
TRBV18	TRBJ1-1	.	.	CASSEGNTEAFF	TGTGCCAGCTCAGAGGGGAACACTGAAGCTTTCTTT
TRBV6-5	TRBJ1-2	.	.	CASSFKQEYTF	TGTGCCAGCAGTTTTAAACAGGAATACACCTTC
TRBV7-9	TRBJ2-1	.	TRBD2	CASSSTLAAQFF	TGTGCCAGCAGCTCTACGCTAGCGGCGCAGTTCTTC
TRBV11-2	TRBJ2-3	.	TRBD2	CASSLERGEWGTQYF	TGTGCCAGCAGCTTAGAGCGGGGGGAATGGGGTACGCAGTATTTT
TRBV6-5	TRBJ1-2	.	.	CASSYSEGLGYTF	TGTGCCAGCAGTTATTCAGAGGGCTTGGGCTACACCTTC
TRBV11-3	TRBJ2-1	.	TRBD2	CASSLQRGSYNEQFF	TGTGCCAGCAGCCTCCAGCGGGGGTCCTACAATGAGCAGTTCTTC
TRBV5-6	TRBJ2-7	.	.	CASSLKGDTYEQYF	TGTGCCAGCAGCTTGAAAGGGGACACCTACGAGCAGTACTTC
TRBV30	TRBJ1-3	.	.	CAWSDASSSGNTIYF	TGTGCCTGGAGTGACGCCTCCAGCTCTGGAAACACCATATATTTT
TRBV19	TRBJ1-1	.	.	CASSPHGRLMNTEAFF	TGTGCCAGTAGTCCCCATGGGCGCCTGATGAACACTGAAGCTTTCTTT
TRBV5-1	TRBJ2-1	.	TRBD2	CASSLTGGPNNEQFF	TGCGCCAGCAGCTTAACGGGGGGGCCAAACAATGAGCAGTTCTTC
TRBV13	TRBJ1-1	.	.	CASSLRWQGERNTEAFF	TGTGCCAGCAGCTTAAGGTGGCAGGGTGAAAGGAACACTGAAGCTTTCTTT
TRBV27	TRBJ2-7	many	TRBD1	CASSTTGTRGDEQYF	TGTGCCAGCAGTACGACAGGGACAAGAGGTGACGAGCAGTACTTC
TRBV2	TRBJ1-2	.	.	CASSGNREIYGYTF	TGTGCCAGCAGTGGGAACAGGGAGATCTATGGCTACACCTTC
TRBV15	TRBJ1-1	few	TRBD1	CATSIDNRGNTEAFF	TGTGCCACCAGCATCGACAACAGGGGGAACACTGAAGCTTTCTTT
TRBV6-1	TRBJ2-1	once	.	CASSVSPSSYNEQFF	TGTGCCAGCAGTGTTAGCCCCAGCTCCTACAATGAGCAGTTCTTC
TRBV4-1	TRBJ1-3	.	.	CASSQDFRETGNTIYF	TGCGCCAGCAGCCAAGATTTTCGAGAGACTGGAAACACCATATATTTT
TRBV18	TRBJ1-1	.	.	CASSPSPSMNTEAFF	TGTGCCAGCTCACCCTCGCCGAGCATGAACACTGAAGCTTTCTTT
TRBV5-1	TRBJ2-7	.	.	CASSRGTVYEQYF	TGCGCCAGCAGCCGCGGGACGGTCTACGAGCAGTACTTC
TRBV7-3	TRBJ2-5	.	.	CASSANRGQETQYF	TGTGCCAGCAGCGCAAATCGAGGCCAAGAGACCCAGTACTTC
TRBV6-6	TRBJ2-2	.	TRBD1	CASRDRGRTGELFF	TGTGCCAGCAGGGACAGGGGGAGGACCGGGGAGCTGTTTTTT
TRBV5-1	TRBJ2-5	.	TRBD1	CASSLGLSQGARETQYF	TGCGCCAGCAGCTTGGGTCTCAGTCAGGGGGCGCGAGAGACCCAGTACTTC
TRBV2	TRBJ2-2	.	.	CASSESGWTGELFF	TGTGCCAGCAGTGAGTCGGGTTGGACCGGGGAGCTGTTTTTT
TRBV5-8	TRBJ2-5	.	TRBD2	CASSRGGRGQETQYF	TGTGCCAGCAGCCGGGGGGGCCGAGGGCAAGAGACCCAGTACTTC
TRBV9	TRBJ1-2	.	.	CASSVVVSVDYGYTF	TGTGCCAGCAGCGTAGTTGTCAGCGTCGACTATGGCTACACCTTC
TRBV5-6	TRBJ1-1	.	.	CASSSDGQSNTEAFF	TGTGCCAGCAGCTCGGACGGACAGTCTAACACTGAAGCTTTCTTT
TRBV6-1	TRBJ1-4	.	.	CASSSAPTTNEKLFF	TGTGCCAGCAGCTCGGCCCCTACAACTAATGAAAAACTGTTTTTT
TRBV13	TRBJ1-1	.	.	CASSLGGVGKNTEAFF	TGTGCCAGCAGCTTAGGCGGGGTAGGGAAAAACACTGAAGCTTTCTTT